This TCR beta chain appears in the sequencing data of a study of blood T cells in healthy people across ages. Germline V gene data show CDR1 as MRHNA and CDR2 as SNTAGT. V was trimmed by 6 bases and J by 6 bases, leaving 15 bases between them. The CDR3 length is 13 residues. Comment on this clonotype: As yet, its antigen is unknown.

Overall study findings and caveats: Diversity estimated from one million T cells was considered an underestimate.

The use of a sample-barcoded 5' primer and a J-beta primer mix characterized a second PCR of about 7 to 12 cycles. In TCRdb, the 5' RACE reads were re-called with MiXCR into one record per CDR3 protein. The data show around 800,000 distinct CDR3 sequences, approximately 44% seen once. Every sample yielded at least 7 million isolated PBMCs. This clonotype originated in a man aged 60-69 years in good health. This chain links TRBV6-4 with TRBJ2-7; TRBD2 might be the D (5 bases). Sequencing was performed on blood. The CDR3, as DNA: TGTGCCAGCAGCCGGGATTATCTGGCCGAGCAGTACTTC. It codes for CASSRDYLAEQYF.